This T cell receptor beta chain was identified in a study of T cell clonotyping in hematopoietic cell transplantation. Notes on the study in general: Pathologically expanded recipient clonotypes increased progressively from day 30 to day 180 as diversity fell. Graft donor and pretransplant recipient Inverse Simpson Index values predicted broader posttransplant TCR diversity.

Using immunoSEQ multiplex PCR, the repertoire was profiled, and TCRdb retains in-frame clones only, with some absent. The sample gives approximately 9,500 clones, roughly three quarters of which show up once; more than 7.5% is in the top ten. Recipients were bled about 28 days pretransplant and at posttransplant days 30, 100, 180. Comment on this clone: Its antigen is not identified.

The V and J ends lost 4 bases and 5 bases respectively, with 12 bases between them. Germline CDR1 and CDR2: SGHNT and YYREEE (reference sequence). The CDR3 length is 14 residues. The rearrangement links TRBV5-4 to TRBJ1-4; D unclear. The specimen was PBMCs, collected 30 days after allogeneic stem cell transplant. This receptor was identified in a female patient in her 40s who had an allogeneic stem cell transplant from a related donor, so T cells may come from the graft donor. Some clones in this sample may be carry-over from other donors' samples. The CDR3 sequence: CASSAIGRNEKLFF. The CDR3 DNA reads TGTGCCAGCAGCGCCATCGGACGGAATGAAAAACTGTTTTTT.